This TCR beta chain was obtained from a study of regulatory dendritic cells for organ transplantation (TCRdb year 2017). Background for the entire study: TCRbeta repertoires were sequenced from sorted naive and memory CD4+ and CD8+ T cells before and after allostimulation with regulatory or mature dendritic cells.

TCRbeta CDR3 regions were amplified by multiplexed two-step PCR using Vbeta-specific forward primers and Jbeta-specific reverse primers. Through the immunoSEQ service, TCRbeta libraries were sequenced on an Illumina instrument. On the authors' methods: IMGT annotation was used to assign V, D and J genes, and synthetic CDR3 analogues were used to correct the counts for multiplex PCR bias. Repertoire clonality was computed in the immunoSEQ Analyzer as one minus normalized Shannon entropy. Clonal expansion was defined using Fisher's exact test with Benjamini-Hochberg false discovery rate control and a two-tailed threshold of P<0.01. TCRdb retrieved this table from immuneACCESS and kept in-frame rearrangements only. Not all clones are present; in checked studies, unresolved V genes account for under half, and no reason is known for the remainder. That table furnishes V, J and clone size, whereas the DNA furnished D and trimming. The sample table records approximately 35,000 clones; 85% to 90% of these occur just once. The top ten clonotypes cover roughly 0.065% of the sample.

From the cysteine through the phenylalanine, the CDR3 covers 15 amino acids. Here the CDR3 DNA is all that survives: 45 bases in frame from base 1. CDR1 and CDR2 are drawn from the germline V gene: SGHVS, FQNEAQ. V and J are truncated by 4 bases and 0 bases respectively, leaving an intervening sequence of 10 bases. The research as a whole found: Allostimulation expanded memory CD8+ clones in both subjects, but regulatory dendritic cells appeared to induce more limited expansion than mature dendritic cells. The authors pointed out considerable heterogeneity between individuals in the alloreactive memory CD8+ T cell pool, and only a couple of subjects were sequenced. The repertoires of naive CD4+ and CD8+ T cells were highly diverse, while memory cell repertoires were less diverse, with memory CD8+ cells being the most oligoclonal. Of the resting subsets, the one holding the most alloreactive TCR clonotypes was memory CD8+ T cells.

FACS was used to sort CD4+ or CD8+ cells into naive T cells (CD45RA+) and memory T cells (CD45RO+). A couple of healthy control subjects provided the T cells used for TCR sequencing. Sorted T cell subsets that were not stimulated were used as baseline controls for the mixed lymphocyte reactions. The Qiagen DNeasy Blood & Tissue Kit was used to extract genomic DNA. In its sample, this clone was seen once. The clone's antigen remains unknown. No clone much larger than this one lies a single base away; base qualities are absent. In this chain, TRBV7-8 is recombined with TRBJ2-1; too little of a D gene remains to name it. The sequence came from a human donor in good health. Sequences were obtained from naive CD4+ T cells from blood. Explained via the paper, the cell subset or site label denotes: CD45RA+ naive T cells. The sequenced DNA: TGTGCCAGCAGCTCCCGAAGAAGCTCCTACAATGAGCAGTTCTTC. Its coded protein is CASSSRRSSYNEQFF.